A selection of T cell receptor beta chains follows, all from one sample in a study of T-cell memory formation after mild COVID-19. TCRdb reprocessed the 5' RACE reads with MiXCR, giving one entry per CDR3 protein. The table records 350,000 to 500,000 distinct CDR3 sequences, 23% of them present only once. The sequenced sample consisted of PBMCs or a T cell subset sorted from them (not recorded which). These receptors were obtained from an adult woman who had mild COVID-19 (a few samples of this study predate the infection). Cell type and time point are not known. The CDR3 runs from the conserved cysteine through the conserved F or W. Fields, in order: J gene, clone size, V gene, D gene, CDR3 protein, CDR3 DNA. A D gene is named only where the DNA matches it firmly. The size of a clone is reported for some rows only, either as once, few or many, or as a class for expanded clones.

>TRBJ2-1|few|TRBV24-1|TRBD1
CATNPGQGYEDEQFF
TGTGCCACCAACCCAGGACAGGGCTATGAGGATGAGCAGTTCTTC
>TRBJ2-2|.|TRBV2|.
CASSEERVSGNTGELFF
TGTGCCAGCAGTGAAGAGAGGGTTAGCGGGAACACCGGGGAGCTGTTTTTT
>TRBJ2-1|.|TRBV19|.
CASSMMWGQSDEQFF
TGTGCCAGTAGTATGATGTGGGGGCAGTCGGATGAGCAGTTCTTC
>TRBJ1-2|few|TRBV4-2|.
CASTGTPVDYTF
TGTGCCAGCACCGGGACACCGGTAGACTACACCTTC
>TRBJ2-5|few|TRBV7-9|TRBD2
CASSPPGRGQETQYF
TGTGCCAGCAGCCCTCCGGGGAGGGGACAAGAGACCCAGTACTTC
>TRBJ2-6|few|TRBV5-1|TRBD1
CASRPTGEESSGANVLTF
TGCGCCAGCAGGCCAACAGGGGAAGAATCCTCTGGGGCCAACGTCCTGACTTTC
>TRBJ1-5|.|TRBV4-2|.
CASSQGGDSNQPQHF
TGTGCCAGCAGCCAAGGAGGAGATAGCAATCAGCCCCAGCATTTT
>TRBJ1-1|.|TRBV29-1|TRBD1
CSVGAPRTGGAAFF
TGCAGCGTTGGGGCCCCTCGGACAGGGGGAGCGGCTTTCTTT
>TRBJ1-2|few|TRBV6-1|.
CASSEGEVSVNYGYTF
TGTGCCAGCAGTGAAGGTGAGGTCTCCGTTAACTATGGCTACACCTTC
>TRBJ2-1|.|TRBV6-1|TRBD2
CASMRLAGVDNEQFF
TGTGCCAGCATGCGACTAGCGGGGGTTGACAATGAGCAGTTCTTC
>TRBJ2-1|.|TRBV12-3/TRBV12-4|.
CASSLFPGNDEQFF
TGTGCCAGCAGTTTATTCCCCGGGAACGATGAGCAGTTCTTC
>TRBJ2-1|.|TRBV11-3|TRBD1
CASSLVTGAGNEQFF
TGTGCCAGCAGCTTAGTAACAGGGGCTGGTAATGAGCAGTTCTTC
>TRBJ1-5|few|TRBV6-4|.
CASSGVLGHQPQHF
TGTGCCAGCAGCGGGGTCCTCGGGCATCAGCCCCAGCATTTT
>TRBJ2-7|few|TRBV12-3/TRBV12-4|TRBD2
CASSLDLSGGAYEQYF
TGTGCCAGCAGTTTAGATCTTAGCGGGGGGGCCTACGAGCAGTACTTC
>TRBJ2-1|many|TRBV5-1|TRBD1
CASRTGYRDNEQFF
TGCGCCAGCAGGACAGGGTACAGGGACAATGAGCAGTTCTTC
>TRBJ2-5|.|TRBV24-1|.
CATSDLRYETQYF
TGTGCCACCAGTGATCTCCGTTACGAGACCCAGTACTTC